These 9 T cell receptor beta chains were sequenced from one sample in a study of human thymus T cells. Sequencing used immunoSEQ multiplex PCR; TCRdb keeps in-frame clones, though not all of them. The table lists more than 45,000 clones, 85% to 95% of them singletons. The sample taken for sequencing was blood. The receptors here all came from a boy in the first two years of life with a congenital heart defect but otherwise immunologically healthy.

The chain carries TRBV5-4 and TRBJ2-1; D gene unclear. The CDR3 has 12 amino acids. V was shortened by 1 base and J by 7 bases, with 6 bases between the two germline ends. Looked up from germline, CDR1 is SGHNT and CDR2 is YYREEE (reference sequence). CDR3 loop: CASSLTKNEQFF. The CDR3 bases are TGTGCCAGCAGCTTGACTAAAAATGAGCAGTTCTTC.

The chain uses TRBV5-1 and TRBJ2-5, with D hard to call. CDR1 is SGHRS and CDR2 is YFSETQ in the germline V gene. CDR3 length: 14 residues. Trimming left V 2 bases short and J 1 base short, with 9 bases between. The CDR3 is CASSFATRQETQYF. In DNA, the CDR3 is TGCGCCAGCAGCTTCGCGACACGCCAAGAGACCCAGTACTTC.

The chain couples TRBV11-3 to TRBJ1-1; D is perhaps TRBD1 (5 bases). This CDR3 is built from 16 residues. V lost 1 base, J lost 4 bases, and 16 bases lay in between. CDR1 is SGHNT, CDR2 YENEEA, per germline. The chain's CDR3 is CASSLGGSPSRTEAFF. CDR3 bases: TGTGCCAGCAGCTTAGGGGGGTCTCCGTCCCGCACTGAAGCTTTCTTT.

The CDR3 DNA reads TGCAGCGTTGAGACGACAGGGTCCACAGATACGCAGTATTTT. Its translation: CSVETTGSTDTQYF. The chain couples TRBV29-1 to TRBJ2-3; 7 positions agree with TRBD1. Per germline, CDR1 SQVTM and CDR2 ANQGSEA. The CDR3 has 14 amino acids. Trimming cost V 3 bases and J 2 bases; bases outside gene matches: 5.

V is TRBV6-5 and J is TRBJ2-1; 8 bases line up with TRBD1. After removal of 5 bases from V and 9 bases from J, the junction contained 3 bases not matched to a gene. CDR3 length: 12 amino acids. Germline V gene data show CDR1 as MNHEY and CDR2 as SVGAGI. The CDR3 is CASSRGQGEQFF. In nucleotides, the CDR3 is TGTGCCAGCAGTCGTGGACAGGGTGAGCAGTTCTTC.

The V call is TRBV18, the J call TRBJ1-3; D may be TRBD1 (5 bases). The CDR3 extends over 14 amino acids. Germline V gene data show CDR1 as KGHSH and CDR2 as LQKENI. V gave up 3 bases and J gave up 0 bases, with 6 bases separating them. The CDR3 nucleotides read TGTGCCAGCTCACCCCAGGGCTCTGGAAACACCATATATTTT. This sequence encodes CASSPQGSGNTIYF.

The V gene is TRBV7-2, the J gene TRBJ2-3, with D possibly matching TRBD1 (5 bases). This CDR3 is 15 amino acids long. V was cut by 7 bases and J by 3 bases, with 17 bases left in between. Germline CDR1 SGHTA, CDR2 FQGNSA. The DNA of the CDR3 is TGTGCCAGCACCCGTAACCAGGGAACAACAGATACGCAGTATTTT. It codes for CASTRNQGTTDTQYF.

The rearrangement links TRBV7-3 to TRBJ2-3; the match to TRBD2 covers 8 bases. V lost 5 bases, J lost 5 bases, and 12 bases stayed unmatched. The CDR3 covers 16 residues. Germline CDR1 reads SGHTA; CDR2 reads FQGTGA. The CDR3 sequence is CASSPLGGGPEDTQYF. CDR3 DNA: TGTGCCAGCAGCCCCTTGGGCGGGGGGCCAGAAGATACGCAGTATTTT.

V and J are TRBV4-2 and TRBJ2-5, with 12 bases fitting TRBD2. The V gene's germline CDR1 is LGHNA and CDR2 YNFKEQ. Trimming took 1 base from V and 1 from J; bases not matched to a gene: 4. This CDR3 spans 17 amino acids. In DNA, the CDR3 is TGTGCCAGCAGCCAAGGAGCTAGCGGGAGGGCCCAAGAGACCCAGTACTTC. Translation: CASSQGASGRAQETQYF.